Shown below are 15 T cell receptor beta chains from a single sample sequenced in a study of T cell responses to AZD1222 COVID-19 vaccine. The table came from immunoSEQ multiplex PCR; TCRdb's copy has only in-frame clones and leaves some out. Altogether hundreds of thousands of clones are present, approximately 94% being singletons, with the ten largest covering 0.55%. The source was peripheral blood, collected 28 days after the second AZD1222 dose. The receptors were sampled from an adult who received the AZD1222 COVID-19 vaccine.

CDR3 nucleotides: TGTGCCAGCAGCTTGAAACAGGGGGGTGGCTACGAGCAGTACTTC. Amino acid sequence: CASSLKQGGGYEQYF. V is TRBV5-4 and J is TRBJ2-7, with TRBD1 matching 8 bases. V shed 1 base and J 3 bases; nucleotides not matched to a gene: 6. Per the germline V gene, CDR1 is SGHNT and CDR2 is YYREEE (reference sequence). The CDR3 runs to 15 residues.

This chain joins TRBV5-4 and TRBJ1-2, with D possibly being TRBD1 (5 bases). The CDR3 contains 18 residues. Germline V gene lookup returns CDR1 SGHNT and CDR2 YYREEE (reference sequence). Trimming left V 4 bases short and J 6 bases short, with 28 bases between. The CDR3 loop is CASSQLAWRGVGGDGYTF. The DNA for the CDR3 is TGTGCCAGCAGCCAATTAGCGTGGAGGGGAGTAGGAGGGGATGGCTACACCTTC.

The chain uses TRBV7-2 and TRBJ1-4; D remains ambiguous. The CDR3 sequence is 16 residues long. Trimming removed 1 base at V and 4 bases at J, with 13 bases between. Germline lookup yields CDR1 SGHTA and CDR2 FQGNSA. CDR3 in amino acids: CASSLDGYGVNEKLFF. CDR3 nucleotides: TGTGCCAGCAGCTTAGATGGGTACGGAGTTAATGAAAAACTGTTTTTT.

CDR3 sequence reads: CASSPGLAGGGEQYF. CDR3 sequence (DNA): TGTGCCAGCAGCCCGGGACTAGCGGGAGGAGGCGAGCAGTACTTC. The J gene is TRBJ2-7, the V gene TRBV27; 15 positions agree with TRBD2. The CDR3 is 15 amino acids. J lost 6 bases, V lost 6 bases, and 6 bases had no gene match. Germline assignment: CDR1 MNHEY and CDR2 SMNVEV (reference sequence).

The CDR3 is CASSQRETVGNTIYF. The CDR3 nucleotides are TGTGCCAGCAGCCAACGGGAAACGGTTGGAAACACCATATATTTT. The rearrangement links TRBV3-1 (or the pseudogene TRBV3-2) to TRBJ1-3; D is unresolved. The V gene lost 2 bases and the J gene lost 3 bases, with 11 bases spanning the gap. The CDR3 has 15 residues. Germline V gene data show CDR1 as LGHDT and CDR2 as YNNKEL (reference sequence).

The chain joins TRBV19 to TRBJ1-3; D is perhaps TRBD1 (5 bases). V lost 1 base to trimming and J lost 0 bases, with 10 bases between them. This CDR3 spans 16 amino acids. Germline V gene lookup returns CDR1 LNHDA and CDR2 SQIVND (reference sequence). DNA for the CDR3: TGTGCCAGTAGTATAGCCGGGACCCACTCTGGAAACACCATATATTTT. Translating it yields CASSIAGTHSGNTIYF.

V and J are TRBV7-2 and TRBJ1-4, with 9 bases that match TRBD1. This CDR3 region has 14 residues. The V segment lost 8 bases and the J segment 4 bases; nucleotides outside the gene matches: 5. Germline loops: CDR1 SGHTA, CDR2 FQGNSA. The CDR3 loop reads CASSDRGNNEKLFF. The CDR3 bases are TGTGCCAGCTCCGACAGGGGGAATAATGAAAAACTGTTTTTT.

V and J are TRBV27 and TRBJ2-1; 9 bases fit TRBD2. The CDR3 has 15 residues. J was trimmed by 7 bases and V by 3 bases; bases with no gene match: 7. Germline CDR1 MNHEY, CDR2 SMNVEV (reference sequence). CDR3: CASSFGTSLWNEQFF. CDR3 nucleotides: TGTGCCAGCAGTTTCGGGACTAGCTTATGGAATGAGCAGTTCTTC.

A single count supports this clone. DNA of the CDR3: TGTGCCAGCAGCCTTGGACCTGGAAACACCATATATTTT. Residues: CASSLGPGNTIYF. This sequence joins TRBV12-3 or TRBV12-4 and TRBJ1-3; D remains ambiguous. This CDR3 has 13 residues. Trimming took 6 bases from V and 2 from J, leaving 8 bases between them.

The chain is built from TRBV19 and TRBJ2-7, with a weak D call TRBD2 (5 bases). V was cut by 3 bases and J by 1 base, with 13 bases left in between. Germline V lookup: CDR1 LNHDA, CDR2 SQIVND (reference sequence). The CDR3 contains 15 residues. CDR3 protein: CASSMKAADSYEQYF. CDR3 coding DNA: TGTGCCAGTAGTATGAAAGCGGCGGATTCCTACGAGCAGTACTTC.

This clone was seen only once. J is TRBJ1-6 and V is TRBV6-2 or TRBV6-3; TRBD1 matches at 7 bases. CDR3 size: 16 residues. V shed 6 bases and J 7 bases; nucleotides not matched to a gene: 12. CDR1 and CDR2 from the germline V gene are MNHEY and SVGEGT. CDR3 nucleotide sequence: TGTGCCAGCAGCCCAATACAGGGGAGGAGGAATTCACCCCTCCACTTT. This translates into CASSPIQGRRNSPLHF.

This clone showed up just once. The V gene is TRBV28, the J gene TRBJ1-2; D not resolved. V was trimmed by 0 bases and J by 0 bases, leaving 11 bases between them. Germline CDR1 and CDR2: MDHEN and SYDVKM. The CDR3 is made up of 16 amino acids. CDR3 sequence reads: CASSLWVDSANYGYTF. The CDR3 DNA sequence: TGTGCCAGCAGTTTATGGGTCGACTCCGCTAACTATGGCTACACCTTC.

This clone occurred a few times. V is TRBV18 and J is TRBJ1-5; perhaps TRBD1 as D (5 bases). CDR3 length equals 14 residues. Germline V gives CDR1 KGHSH, CDR2 LQKENI. V dropped 4 bases and J dropped 4 bases, with 11 bases sitting between them. CDR3 in DNA: TGTGCCAGCTCACGAGGGGTAGGGAATCAGCCCCAGCATTTT. As protein: CASSRGVGNQPQHF.

The genes are TRBV11-3 and TRBJ2-1, with D hard to call. The CDR3 length is 12 residues. V lost 1 base, J lost 7 bases, and 5 bases lay in between. The germline CDR1 and CDR2 sequences are SGHNT and YENEEA. The CDR3 is CASSLVGNEQFF. The CDR3 DNA follows: TGTGCCAGCAGCTTAGTCGGGAATGAGCAGTTCTTC.

V and J are TRBV25-1 and TRBJ2-1, with no clear D. Trimming removed 4 bases from V and 0 bases from J, with 4 bases in between. The CDR3 is 13 residues long. Germline values: CDR1 MGHDK, CDR2 SYGVNS. The CDR3 spells CASSVGSYNEQFF. In DNA, the CDR3 is TGTGCCAGCAGTGTCGGCTCCTACAATGAGCAGTTCTTC.